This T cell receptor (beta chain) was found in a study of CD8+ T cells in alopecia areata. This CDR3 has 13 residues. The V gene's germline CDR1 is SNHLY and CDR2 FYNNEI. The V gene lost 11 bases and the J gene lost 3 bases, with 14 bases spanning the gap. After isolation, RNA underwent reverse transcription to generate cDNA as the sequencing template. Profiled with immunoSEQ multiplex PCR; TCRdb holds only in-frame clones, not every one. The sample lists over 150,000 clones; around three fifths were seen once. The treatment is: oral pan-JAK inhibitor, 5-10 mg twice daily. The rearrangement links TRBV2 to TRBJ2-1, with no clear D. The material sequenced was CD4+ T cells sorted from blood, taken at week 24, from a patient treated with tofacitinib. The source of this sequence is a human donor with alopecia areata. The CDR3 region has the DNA TGTGCCGGAAGTCGTCTGGGCTACAATGAGCAGTTCTTC. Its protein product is CAGSRLGYNEQFF.